Presented here are 31 T cell receptor beta chains from one specimen sequenced in a study of cytomegalovirus exposure and HLA in healthy donors. Amplification used 60 Vbeta primers and 13 Jbeta primers. Profiled with immunoSEQ multiplex PCR; TCRdb holds only in-frame clones, not every one. The sample has about 82,000 clones, over 75% seen once. Sequenced sample: PBMCs. The origin of the receptors is a human donor in good health.

The chain combines TRBV5-8 with TRBJ1-5; D perhaps matches TRBD1 (6 bases). The CDR3 has 15 amino acids. Looked up from germline, CDR1 is SGHTS and CDR2 is YDEGEE. V was cut by 4 bases and J by 0 bases, with 11 bases left in between. DNA for the CDR3: TGTGCCAGCAGCACTCAGGGGTATAGCAATCAGCCCCAGCATTTT. It is translated as CASSTQGYSNQPQHF. The variable domain in full, completed from reference TRBV5-8 and TRBJ1-5, reads EAGVTQSPTHLIKTRGQQATLRCSPISGHTSVYWYQQALGLGLQFLLWYDEGEERNRGNFPPRFSGRQFPNYSSELNVNALELEDSALYLCASSTQGYSNQPQHFGDGTRLSIL.

This clone has just a few counts. The chain couples TRBV19 to TRBJ2-3; 10 bases match TRBD2. With V trimmed by 6 bases and J by 1 base, 4 bases remained unmatched. Germline lookup yields CDR1 LNHDA and CDR2 SQIVND (reference sequence). There are 15 residues in the CDR3. CDR3 in amino acids: CASSRTSGRTDTQYF. CDR3 coding DNA: TGTGCCAGTAGCCGGACTAGCGGACGCACAGATACGCAGTATTTT.

Only a few counts were recorded for this clone. The chain combines TRBV27 with TRBJ1-5; D uncertain. With 4 bases removed from V and 7 bases from J, the gap between germline ends came to 17 bases. The CDR3 sequence is 15 residues long. CDR1 is MNHEY, CDR2 SMNVEV, per germline (reference sequence). The CDR3 DNA is TGTGCCAGCAGTTCCCGGGGTCAGGTAGGGCAGCCCCAGCATTTT. This codes for CASSSRGQVGQPQHF.

The rearrangement links TRBV15 to TRBJ2-7; a possible D gene is TRBD1 (5 bases). The CDR3 has 12 residues. Germline assignment: CDR1 LNHNV and CDR2 YYDKDF (reference sequence). The V end was cut by 5 bases, the J end by 9 bases, with 14 bases between. The CDR3 DNA follows: TGTGCCACCAGCGGTTCAGGGTCCAGGCAGTACTTC. Residues: CATSGSGSRQYF.

The CDR3 nucleotides read TGTGCCAGCAGCTTGGGGGGGGGCACTGAAGCTTTCTTT. This encodes CASSLGGGTEAFF. The chain employs TRBV9 and TRBJ1-1; maybe TRBD1 (5 bases). V shed 4 bases and J shed 4 bases, with 11 bases lying between them. The germline CDR1 and CDR2 sequences are SGDLS and YYNGEE. The CDR3 extends over 13 amino acids.

The gene calls are TRBV10-3 and TRBJ1-1; D is possibly TRBD1 (5 bases). The V end lost 3 bases, the J end lost 4 bases, and 9 bases lay between the germline ends. The CDR3 contains 13 residues. The germline CDR1 and CDR2 sequences are ENHRY and SYGVKD. The CDR3 bases are TGTGCCATCAGTGATCCAGGGCGCACTGAAGCTTTCTTT. Translation gives CAISDPGRTEAFF.

The J gene is TRBJ2-3, the V gene TRBV2; no definite D call. The CDR3 is 13 residues long. Germline CDR1 and CDR2: SNHLY and FYNNEI. V lost 7 bases to trimming and J lost 2 bases, with 10 bases between them. CDR3 loop: CASTPMATDTQYF. The CDR3, as DNA: TGTGCCAGCACTCCGATGGCCACAGATACGCAGTATTTT.

J is TRBJ1-2 and V is TRBV11-2, with D unclear. Germline CDR1 SGHAT, CDR2 FQNNGV. This CDR3 spans 15 amino acids. V was clipped by 1 base and J by 2 bases, with 11 bases between them. The CDR3, as DNA: TGTGCCAGCAGCTTAGCCGGTGGAGGGAACTATGGCTACACCTTC. As protein: CASSLAGGGNYGYTF.

The rearrangement joins TRBV5-1 to TRBJ2-1; 9 positions match TRBD2. The CDR3 loop spans 18 amino acids. Germline CDR1 is SGHRS and CDR2 is YFSETQ. Germline trimming cut 0 bases from V and 2 bases from J; bases unmatched to any gene: 9. The chain's CDR3 is CASSLAVGGGEAYNEQFF. CDR3 nucleotide sequence: TGCGCCAGCAGCTTGGCCGTGGGCGGGGGGGAAGCCTACAATGAGCAGTTCTTC.

CDR3 nucleotide sequence: TGTGCCAGCTTGGGACAGGGGTCCTACGAGCAGTACTTC. Translation: CASLGQGSYEQYF. The chain uses TRBV6-5 and TRBJ2-7; TRBD1 matches at 10 bases. Per the germline V gene, CDR1 is MNHEY and CDR2 is SVGAGI. The CDR3 runs to 13 residues. V was clipped by 8 bases and J by 1 base; unmatched bases: 2.

This clone has only a few counts. The chain employs TRBV5-1 and TRBJ2-7, with 9 nucleotides matching TRBD1. Germline-derived CDR1 and CDR2 are SGHRS and YFSETQ. V dropped 7 bases and J dropped 0; count of bases not matched to a gene: 8. This CDR3 contains 15 residues. This CDR3 is CASAGQGRYSYEQYF. CDR3 in DNA: TGCGCCAGCGCAGGACAGGGGCGTTACTCCTACGAGCAGTACTTC.

The V call is TRBV11-2, the J call TRBJ2-2, with 8 bases aligning to TRBD1. The trim removed 4 bases at V and 6 bases at J, leaving 4 bases unmatched. CDR1 and CDR2 (germline): SGHAT, FQNNGV. The CDR3 totals 14 residues. CDR3 nucleotides: TGTGCCAGCAGCTCGGACAGGGTAGCCGGGGAGCTGTTTTTT. This codes for CASSSDRVAGELFF.

The chain uses TRBV5-1 and TRBJ1-1; tentatively, D is TRBD1 (5 bases). Germline-derived CDR1 and CDR2 are SGHRS and YFSETQ. This CDR3 has 13 amino acids. With 1 base removed from V and 3 bases from J, the gap between germline ends came to 7 bases. CDR3 in amino acids: CASSLQGYTEAFF. CDR3 nucleotide sequence: TGCGCCAGCAGCTTGCAGGGCTACACTGAAGCTTTCTTT.

The V and J genes are TRBV4-3 and TRBJ1-1; TRBD1 might be the D (5 bases). The CDR3 runs 15 residues. Trimming removed 2 bases from V and 1 base from J, with 11 bases in between. Germline V gives CDR1 LGHNA, CDR2 YSLEER. The CDR3 loop reads CASSQFVTENTEAFF. The CDR3 DNA follows: TGCGCCAGCAGCCAATTCGTGACAGAGAACACTGAAGCTTTCTTT.

The V and J genes are TRBV27 and TRBJ2-3; TRBD2 agrees at 11 bases. The CDR3 loop spans 16 amino acids. V shed 6 bases, J shed 2 bases, and the junction held 7 bases outside the gene matches. Per the germline V gene, CDR1 is MNHEY and CDR2 is SMNVEV (reference sequence). The CDR3 region has the DNA TGTGCCAGCAGCTCCTTACTAGCGGGGGTCACAGATACGCAGTATTTT. Its protein product is CASSSLLAGVTDTQYF.

This clone was picked up one time. The V call is TRBV2, the J call TRBJ1-2, with 8 bases identical to TRBD1. The CDR3 contains 12 residues. Trimming cost V 6 bases and J 5 bases; bases outside gene matches: 2. Germline loops: CDR1 SNHLY, CDR2 FYNNEI. CDR3 DNA: TGTGCCAGCAGCCGACAGGGGTATGGCTACACCTTC. It encodes CASSRQGYGYTF.

This chain connects TRBV19 to TRBJ2-1; perhaps TRBD1 as D (5 bases). Deletions cut 5 bases from V and 4 bases from J, with 15 bases between. The CDR3 extends over 15 amino acids. From germline, CDR1 is LNHDA and CDR2 SQIVND (reference sequence). CDR3: CASSEQWGRYNEQFF. The CDR3 region has the DNA TGTGCCAGTAGTGAGCAGTGGGGCCGATACAATGAGCAGTTCTTC.

The rearrangement links TRBV2 to TRBJ1-1; weak D call: TRBD1 (5 bases). The length of the CDR3 is 13 residues. With 7 bases removed from V and 0 bases from J, the gap between germline ends came to 9 bases. CDR1 and CDR2 (germline): SNHLY, FYNNEI. In DNA, the CDR3 is TGTGCCAGCAATGGACAAATGAACACTGAAGCTTTCTTT. Its protein is CASNGQMNTEAFF.

This rearrangement joins TRBV5-6 to TRBJ1-6; D possibly corresponds to TRBD1 (6 bases). The CDR3 consists of 17 residues. Germline V CDR1 and CDR2: SGHDT, YYEEEE. Trimming took 2 bases from V and 9 from J, leaving 21 bases between them. The CDR3 DNA reads TGTGCCAGCAGCTTACGTGCGGGGGCAGGAGTCGGTTCACCCCTCCACTTT. Amino acid sequence: CASSLRAGAGVGSPLHF.

The chain carries TRBV27 and TRBJ1-4; weak D call: TRBD1 (6 bases). The germline V gene encodes CDR1 MNHEY and CDR2 SMNVEV (reference sequence). The CDR3 is 13 residues long. Trimming took off 5 bases at V and 5 bases at J, with 9 bases between the two ends. The CDR3 loop reads CASSPQGNEKLFF. Written as DNA, the CDR3 is TGTGCCAGCAGTCCCCAGGGGAATGAAAAACTGTTTTTT.

This chain connects TRBV7-8 to TRBJ1-2, with D unresolved. V was pared by 3 bases and J by 7 bases, with 6 bases between. There are 11 residues in the CDR3. From germline, CDR1 is SGHVS and CDR2 FQNEAQ. This CDR3 reads CASSFSGGYTF. Here the CDR3 DNA reads TGTGCCAGCAGCTTTTCCGGTGGCTACACCTTC.

The chain recombines TRBV28 with TRBJ2-2; TRBD1 aligns across 8 bases. V dropped 2 bases and J dropped 4; count of bases not matched to a gene: 12. The germline gives CDR1 MDHEN, CDR2 SYDVKM. The CDR3 covers 18 residues. The CDR3 loop reads CASSLPRGRLQATGELFF. CDR3 nucleotide sequence: TGTGCCAGCAGTTTACCCAGGGGGCGACTCCAAGCCACCGGGGAGCTGTTTTTT.

The chain couples TRBV2 to TRBJ2-7; 8 nucleotides line up with TRBD1. V was clipped by 6 bases and J by 2 bases; unmatched bases: 6. The CDR3 covers 14 residues. Per the germline V gene, CDR1 is SNHLY and CDR2 is FYNNEI. The CDR3 DNA sequence: TGTGCCAGCAGCGTCGACAGGGGAACCTACGAGCAGTACTTC. Translated: CASSVDRGTYEQYF.

This clone was counted a few times. The chain links TRBV5-1 to TRBJ1-6; 7 positions agree with TRBD1. CDR3 length equals 13 residues. V was pared by 6 bases and J by 11 bases, with 8 bases of the junction left unmatched. Looked up from germline, CDR1 is SGHRS and CDR2 is YFSETQ. The DNA for the CDR3 is TGCGCCAGCATGCTGAGACAGGGAGCACCCCTCCACTTT. It is translated as CASMLRQGAPLHF.

The chain employs TRBV6-1 and TRBJ1-3; D gene unclear. CDR1 is MNHNS, CDR2 SASEGT, per germline. Trimming left V 5 bases short and J 7 bases short, with 15 bases between. The CDR3 contains 14 residues. The CDR3 nucleotides are TGTGCCAGCAGTCTACTAGGGTTGGGGAACACCATATATTTT. Amino acid sequence: CASSLLGLGNTIYF.

This clone was picked up one time. The junction differs from germline at one of its ends, possibly a read error. The J gene is TRBJ2-1, the V gene TRBV6-5, with 9 bases aligning to TRBD1. Per germline, CDR1 MNHEY and CDR2 SVGAGI. This CDR3 comprises 13 residues. CDR3 sequence reads: CASSQRRDRVTVF. As DNA, the CDR3 is TGTGCCAGCAGCCAGAGGCGGGACAGGGTTACGGTCTTC.

The gene calls are TRBV9 and TRBJ2-5; no clear D. In germline, CDR1 is SGDLS, CDR2 YYNGEE. The CDR3 extends over 15 amino acids. V lost 0 bases to trimming and J lost 0 bases, with 9 bases between them. The DNA of the CDR3 is TGTGCCAGCAGCGTAGGGTCAGTTAACCAAGAGACCCAGTACTTC. Its translation is CASSVGSVNQETQYF.

The genes are TRBV29-1 and TRBJ1-6; D gene uncertain. The CDR3 consists of 16 residues. Germline lookup yields CDR1 SQVTM and CDR2 ANQGSEA. The V and J ends lost 8 bases and 5 bases respectively, with 22 bases between them. The DNA of the CDR3 is TGCAGCCAGATCCCAGGCCTCAATAACCATAATTCACCCCTCCACTTT. It is translated as CSQIPGLNNHNSPLHF.

The chain couples TRBV6-1 to TRBJ1-5; TRBD1 is a possible D gene (5 bases). CDR3 length: 13 residues. V lost 8 bases to trimming and J lost 5 bases, with 13 bases between them. Germline V CDR1 and CDR2: MNHNS, SASEGT. In DNA form, the CDR3 reads TGTGCCAGCGCCGGACAAGACTATCAGCCCCAGCATTTT. Its protein product is CASAGQDYQPQHF.

CDR3 sequence reads: CAISEPSITEAFF. The CDR3 bases are TGTGCCATCAGTGAGCCTAGTATCACTGAAGCTTTCTTT. V gene TRBV10-3 combines with J gene TRBJ1-1; unclear D gene. Trimming pared 2 bases from V and 4 bases from J, leaving 8 bases between. This CDR3 contains 13 residues. The germline CDR1 and CDR2 sequences are ENHRY and SYGVKD.

The chain carries TRBV6-1 and TRBJ1-1, with D perhaps TRBD1 (6 bases). The CDR3 has 13 amino acids. Germline values: CDR1 MNHNS, CDR2 SASEGT. V was clipped by 3 bases and J by 5 bases, with 10 bases between them. The CDR3 DNA reads as TGTGCCAGCAGTGATCAGGGGAGAACTGAAGCTTTCTTT. This gives the protein CASSDQGRTEAFF.